This passage covers 14 T cell receptor beta chains from one sample sequenced in a study of T cell clones after liver transplantation. The assay was immunoSEQ multiplex PCR, and TCRdb's table has in-frame clones only and misses some. The sample contains around 6,100 clones, 81% of which appear only once. The sample consisted of CD8+ T cells from blood, taken before liver transplant. These receptors were collected from a human donor who received a liver transplant.

This chain uses TRBV4-2 with TRBJ1-2, with D unresolved. Deletions cut 1 base from V and 0 bases from J, with 6 bases between. CDR3 length: 14 amino acids. CDR1 and CDR2 from the germline V gene are LGHNA and YNFKEQ. The CDR3 coding sequence is TGTGCCAGCAGCCAAGTTCCCGCTAACTATGGCTACACCTTC. Its protein is CASSQVPANYGYTF.

The rearrangement links TRBV27 to TRBJ1-2, with TRBD1 as a possible D gene (6 bases). Germline CDR1 MNHEY, CDR2 SMNVEV (reference sequence). Trimming shortened V by 1 base and J by 6 bases, and 12 bases separated the two germline ends. CDR3 size: 14 residues. The DNA for the CDR3 is TGTGCCAGCAGTTTATTAAAAGGGGGAGATGGCTACACCTTC. It codes for CASSLLKGGDGYTF.

This rearrangement joins TRBV7-5 to TRBJ1-2. TRBV7-5 is reported as a pseudogene. This CDR3 contains 16 residues. The CDR3 DNA follows: TGTGTCAGACCTCCTTGTCGGGTAACCGGGGGGCATGGCTACACCTTC. It translates to CVRPPCRVTGGHGYTF.

The V call is TRBV7-9, the J call TRBJ2-7; D is possibly TRBD1 (5 bases). V lost 8 bases, J lost 7 bases, and 18 bases lay in between. The germline CDR1 and CDR2 sequences are SEHNR and FQNEAQ (reference sequence). The length of the CDR3 is 13 residues. CDR3 DNA sequence: TGTGCCAGCCAAGACCAGGACAAGGGTGAGCAGTACTTC. Its translation: CASQDQDKGEQYF.

The chain recombines TRBV27 with TRBJ2-7; D unclear. Germline V gene lookup returns CDR1 MNHEY and CDR2 SMNVEV (reference sequence). This CDR3 region has 16 residues. Trimming shortened V by 2 bases and J by 2 bases, and 16 bases separated the two germline ends. The CDR3 sequence is CASSLRLALITYEQYF. The CDR3 coding sequence is TGTGCCAGCAGTTTACGACTTGCCTTAATAACCTACGAGCAGTACTTC.

The genes are TRBV7-6 and TRBJ2-5, with D tentatively TRBD2 (7 bases). Trimming left V 1 base short and J 5 bases short, with 11 bases between. There are 14 residues in the CDR3. Germline values: CDR1 SGHVS, CDR2 FNYEAQ. CDR3 sequence (DNA): TGTGCCAGCAGCTTAGAAGGGGGGGTTGAGACCCAGTACTTC. Protein sequence: CASSLEGGVETQYF. Supplemented by reference TRBV7-6 and TRBJ2-5, the full variable domain reads GAGVSQSPRYKVTKRGQDVALRCDPISGHVSLYWYRQALGQGPEFLTYFNYEAQQDKSGLPNDRFSAERPEGSISTLTIQRTEQRDSAMYRCASSLEGGVETQYFGPGTRLLVL.

This clone was found a few times. This sample includes further DNA sequences coding for the same CDR3. J is TRBJ2-1 and V is TRBV7-2; D unclear. Germline lookup yields CDR1 SGHTA and CDR2 FQGNSA. CDR3 size: 13 residues. Trimming took off 6 bases at V and 0 bases at J, with 6 bases between the two ends. CDR3 amino acids: CASSRSSYNEQFF. CDR3 in DNA: TGTGCCAGCAGTAGGTCCTCCTACAATGAGCAGTTCTTC.

This clone was found once. CDR3 region: CASSPWDSSGEQFF. The DNA for the CDR3 is TGTGCCAGCAGCCCATGGGACTCAAGTGGTGAGCAGTTCTTC. V usage is TRBV7-3 and J usage is TRBJ2-1; TRBD2 might be the D (6 bases). The V and J ends lost 5 bases and 9 bases respectively, with 17 bases between them. The CDR3 covers 14 residues. The V gene's germline CDR1 is SGHTA and CDR2 FQGTGA.

The V and J genes are TRBV28 and TRBJ1-2, with D tentatively TRBD1 (5 bases). The CDR3 consists of 13 residues. Germline-derived CDR1 and CDR2 are MDHEN and SYDVKM. Deletions cut 4 bases from V and 8 bases from J, with 14 bases between. As DNA, the CDR3 is TGTGCCAGCAGTTCGAATGGGGCCTGGGGCTACACCTTC. Amino acid sequence: CASSSNGAWGYTF.

The gene calls are TRBV6-4 and TRBJ2-1; 10 positions match TRBD2. Germline CDR1 and CDR2: MRHNA and SNTAGT. This CDR3 is 16 amino acids long. The J segment lost 8 bases and the V segment lost 4 bases, leaving 11 bases of the junction unmatched. The CDR3 sequence: CASSGGEREGLDEQFF. DNA for the CDR3: TGTGCCAGCAGTGGTGGGGAGCGGGAGGGCCTCGATGAGCAGTTCTTC.

This clone counts as hyperexpanded. This sequence joins TRBV5-5 and TRBJ2-7; D gene ambiguous. The CDR3 runs to 11 residues. Germline loops: CDR1 SGHKS, CDR2 YYEKEE (reference sequence). V lost 6 bases and J lost 5, with 9 bases in between. For the CDR3, the DNA is TGTGCCAGCACTACGGGCAACGAGCAGTACTTC. It specifies CASTTGNEQYF.

V usage is TRBV5-4 and J usage is TRBJ2-3; D is tentatively TRBD1 or TRBD2 (6 bases each). Germline V gives CDR1 SGHNT, CDR2 YYREEE (reference sequence). V dropped 1 base and J dropped 0 bases, with 9 bases sitting between them. The CDR3 contains 15 residues. CDR3 sequence reads: CASSLWGASTDTQYF. The CDR3 bases are TGTGCCAGCAGCTTGTGGGGGGCTAGCACAGATACGCAGTATTTT.

This rearrangement joins TRBV28 to TRBJ2-1; 12 bases align to TRBD2. Germline lookup yields CDR1 MDHEN and CDR2 SYDVKM. Trimming cost V 5 bases and J 10 bases; bases outside gene matches: 9. The CDR3 totals 15 residues. The CDR3 sequence is CASSRLAGETHEQFF. CDR3 DNA: TGTGCCAGCAGTAGACTAGCGGGAGAGACCCACGAGCAGTTCTTC.

The CDR3 is CASSLGGQQVEKLFF. DNA of the CDR3: TGCGCCAGCAGCTTGGGTGGGCAGCAGGTTGAAAAACTGTTTTTT. The V call is TRBV5-1, the J call TRBJ1-4; no clear D. CDR1 is SGHRS and CDR2 is YFSETQ in the germline V gene. Trimming removed 0 bases from V and 7 bases from J, with 13 bases in between. This CDR3 has 15 residues.